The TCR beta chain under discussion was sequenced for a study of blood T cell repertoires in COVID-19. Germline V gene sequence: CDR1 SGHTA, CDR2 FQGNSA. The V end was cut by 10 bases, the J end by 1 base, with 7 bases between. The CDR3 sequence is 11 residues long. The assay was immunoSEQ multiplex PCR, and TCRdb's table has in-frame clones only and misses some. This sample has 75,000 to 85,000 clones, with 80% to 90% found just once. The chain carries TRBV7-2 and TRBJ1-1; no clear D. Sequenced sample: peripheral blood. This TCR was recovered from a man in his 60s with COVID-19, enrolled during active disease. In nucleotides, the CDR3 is TGTGCCATACGGGGGAACACTGAAGCTTTCTTT. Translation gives CAIRGNTEAFF.